This T cell receptor beta chain was identified during a study of shared clonotypes between healthy human individuals. Each cell subset's genomic DNA was divided evenly among several immunoSEQ plates. Template for every sorted-subset replicate PCR totaled about 200 ng DNA, roughly 30,000 T cell genomes. Assay used: immunoSEQ multiplex PCR; TCRdb lists only in-frame clones, some missing. The sample carries about 680,000 clones, about 90% recorded once. In the naive CD8 group, cells lacked CD45RO and were positively selected for CCR7, so terminally differentiated effector memory CD45RA+ cells were left out. The donor population consisted of healthy HIV-negative adults with no recent acute infections or vaccinations. This clone showed up just a few times. As yet, its antigen is unknown. Points from the study as a whole: Clonotype sharing among donors, it was expected, would be affected by sequencing depth.

Sequencing was done on a sample of naive CD8+ T cells sorted from blood. This clonotype originated in a young man in good health.

The CDR3 loop is CASSPSDSAKVVTGELFF. CDR3 DNA sequence: TGTGCCAGCAGCCCCTCGGATAGTGCCAAAGTTGTTACCGGGGAGCTGTTTTTT. J is TRBJ2-2 and V is TRBV7-9; D call uncertain. CDR3 length: 18 residues. CDR1 is SEHNR and CDR2 is FQNEAQ in the germline V gene (reference sequence). Trimming shortened V by 5 bases and J by 5 bases, and 24 bases separated the two germline ends.